These 26 T cell receptor beta chains were all obtained from the same sample, sequenced in a study of CD8 T cells in ankylosing spondylitis. TCRdb used MiXCR to reprocess the 5' RACE reads, holding one entry per CDR3 protein. This table has more than 25,000 distinct CDR3 sequences, approximately 14% appearing once. Sequencing was performed on blood. The receptor set was obtained from a male donor with ankylosing spondylitis or in good health (not recorded which).

This clonotype was counted only a few times. The J gene is TRBJ2-1, the V gene TRBV14, with D perhaps matching TRBD1 (5 bases). The CDR3 loop spans 14 amino acids. The ends were cut back, 3 bases at V and 8 bases at J, with 14 bases in the middle. Germline V gene lookup returns CDR1 SGHDN and CDR2 FVKESK. The CDR3 reads CASSHALGVHEQFF. The CDR3 DNA follows: TGTGCCAGCAGCCATGCTTTAGGGGTGCATGAGCAGTTCTTC.

J is TRBJ2-1 and V is TRBV12-3 or TRBV12-4; D may match TRBD1 or TRBD2 (6 bases each). The V gene lost 5 bases and the J gene lost 5 bases, with 16 bases spanning the gap. The CDR3 length is 15 residues. CDR3 DNA: TGTGCCAGCAGTCCCATGGGCGGGGACAACAATGAGCAGTTCTTC. This sequence encodes CASSPMGGDNNEQFF.

This chain joins TRBV20-1 and TRBJ2-2; D gene uncertain. Germline lookup yields CDR1 DFQATT and CDR2 SNEGSKA (reference sequence). The length of the CDR3 is 13 residues. Trimming stripped 3 bases from V and 1 base from J, with 6 bases between. The DNA for the CDR3 is TGCAGTGCTAGGGGCGGGAACACCGGGGAGCTGTTTTTT. It is translated as CSARGGNTGELFF.

This clonotype was recorded a few times. The chain recombines TRBV11-2 with TRBJ2-1; D is unresolved. The CDR3 contains 13 residues. The germline V gene encodes CDR1 SGHAT and CDR2 FQNNGV. The V end was cut by 3 bases, the J end by 4 bases, with 7 bases between. CDR3 loop: CASSLSLYNEQFF. As DNA, the CDR3 is TGTGCCAGCAGCTTGTCGTTGTACAATGAGCAGTTCTTC.

This clonotype showed up just a few times. V gene TRBV4-1 combines with J gene TRBJ2-7; 7 bases align to TRBD2. The CDR3 extends over 13 amino acids. CDR1 and CDR2 from the germline V gene are MGHRA and YSYEKL. The junction had 3 bases not matched to a gene; V was cut back by 1 base and J by 6 bases. The CDR3 region is CASSQVSGGEQYF. The DNA for the CDR3 is TGCGCCAGCAGCCAAGTTTCGGGGGGCGAGCAGTACTTC.

This chain connects TRBV19 to TRBJ2-3, with 8 bases that match TRBD1. Trimming removed 8 bases from V and 6 bases from J; junction bases left unmatched: 4. The germline V gene encodes CDR1 LNHDA and CDR2 SQIVND (reference sequence). The CDR3 consists of 12 residues. The CDR3 loop is CASANRGDTQYF. CDR3 bases: TGTGCCAGTGCCAACAGGGGGGATACGCAGTATTTT.

In its sample, this clonotype was seen a few times. The rearrangement links TRBV7-9 to TRBJ2-1; 10 bases align to TRBD2. CDR3 size: 16 residues. Germline loops: CDR1 SEHNR, CDR2 FQNEAQ (reference sequence). V was clipped by 5 bases and J by 3 bases; unmatched bases: 7. The CDR3 coding sequence is TGTGCCAGCAGCAAAAGCGGGGGGGTGAACTACAATGAGCAGTTCTTC. This translates into CASSKSGGVNYNEQFF.

The chain has TRBV20-1 and TRBJ1-5, with unresolved D. Between the trimmed V and J ends, which lost 5 bases and 6 bases, there was a span of 14 bases. CDR3 length: 13 residues. Germline lookup yields CDR1 DFQATT and CDR2 SNEGSKA (reference sequence). DNA for the CDR3: TGCAGTGCTGGAGGGAAGGGCGTTCAGCCCCAGCATTTT. Translated, it gives CSAGGKGVQPQHF.

This clonotype was found a few times. The rearrangement links TRBV2 to TRBJ2-1; a weak D match, TRBD2 (6 bases). The CDR3 has 13 residues. V lost 4 bases to trimming and J lost 4 bases, with 8 bases between them. Germline values: CDR1 SNHLY, CDR2 FYNNEI. The CDR3 loop is CASSGSGYNEQFF. CDR3 bases: TGTGCCAGCAGTGGAAGCGGGTACAATGAGCAGTTCTTC.

This clonotype has only a few counts. The chain is built from TRBV6-2 or TRBV6-3 and TRBJ2-2; 9 bases agree with TRBD1. Germline V gene sequence: CDR1 MNHEY, CDR2 SVGEGT. The ends lost 6 bases at V and 0 bases at J; junction bases unmatched: 5. The CDR3 covers 16 residues. The CDR3 DNA is TGTGCCAGCAGCAAAGGACAGGGGTCGAACACCGGGGAGCTGTTTTTT. Protein product: CASSKGQGSNTGELFF.

This clonotype was seen only a few times. This chain uses TRBV12-3 or TRBV12-4 with TRBJ2-2; D gene unclear. Trimming shortened V by 5 bases and J by 1 base, and 11 bases separated the two germline ends. The CDR3 sequence is 15 residues long. CDR3 region: CASSVHPLNTGELFF. CDR3 in DNA: TGTGCCAGCAGTGTTCACCCCCTGAACACCGGGGAGCTGTTTTTT.

This clonotype was observed many times. The chain is built from TRBV12-3 or TRBV12-4 and TRBJ1-5; D is ambiguous. V was clipped by 8 bases and J by 0 bases, with 11 bases between them. The CDR3 loop spans 14 amino acids. As DNA, the CDR3 is TGTGCCAGCTCGGAGGTGAATAGCAATCAGCCCCAGCATTTT. This codes for CASSEVNSNQPQHF.

The genes are TRBV20-1 and TRBJ2-3, with D possibly being TRBD1 or TRBD2 (6 bases each). The CDR3 is 15 residues long. Germline V gene sequence: CDR1 DFQATT, CDR2 SNEGSKA (reference sequence). Trimming shortened V by 1 base and J by 4 bases, and 15 bases separated the two germline ends. CDR3 protein: CSARGTDSGPDTQYF. Written as DNA, the CDR3 is TGCAGTGCTAGAGGGACAGACAGCGGGCCAGATACGCAGTATTTT.

V usage is TRBV20-1 and J usage is TRBJ2-2, with TRBD1 matching 7 bases. This CDR3 contains 14 residues. Germline V CDR1 and CDR2: DFQATT, SNEGSKA (reference sequence). With 6 bases clipped from V and 4 bases from J, the junction kept 8 bases outside the gene matches. The CDR3 spells CSARDSLATGELFF. DNA for the CDR3: TGCAGTGCCAGGGACAGTCTAGCCACCGGGGAGCTGTTTTTT.

This clonotype was recorded a few times. The chain links TRBV29-1 to TRBJ2-3; 9 bases fit TRBD2. Per germline, CDR1 SQVTM and CDR2 ANQGSEA. V was clipped by 1 base and J by 3 bases; unmatched bases: 8. CDR3 length: 16 residues. CDR3 coding DNA: TGCAGCGTTGAAGGGTTGAGCGGGGGGTATACAGATACGCAGTATTTT. Its protein is CSVEGLSGGYTDTQYF.

This chain links TRBV24-1 with TRBJ2-3, with 8 bases matching TRBD1. The CDR3 has 14 residues. J gave up 3 bases and V 10 bases, and 8 bases lay outside the gene matches. Germline loops: CDR1 KGHDR, CDR2 SFDVKD. The CDR3 sequence is CATARGQDTDTQYF. The CDR3 nucleotides are TGTGCCACAGCCCGGGGACAGGATACAGATACGCAGTATTTT.

This clonotype was counted between two and nine times. This chain links TRBV6-6 with TRBJ2-1; D is ambiguous. The V gene's germline CDR1 is MNHNY and CDR2 SVGAGI (reference sequence). Trimming took 2 bases from V and 8 from J, leaving 10 bases between them. The CDR3 is 13 amino acids. The CDR3 is CASSYTDRDEQFF. The CDR3 bases are TGTGCCAGCAGTTACACCGATAGGGATGAGCAGTTCTTC.

This rearrangement joins TRBV28 to TRBJ1-1; the D is unclear. This CDR3 region has 17 residues. Trimming removed 5 bases at V and 10 bases at J, with 29 bases between. Looked up from germline, CDR1 is MDHEN and CDR2 is SYDVKM. The CDR3 DNA reads TGTGCCAGCAGTCCACCGCGGGGAAGTGGGGAGGGATCATTAGCTTTCTTT. It codes for CASSPPRGSGEGSLAFF.

V and J are TRBV6-2 or TRBV6-3 and TRBJ2-2, with 9 bases fitting TRBD1. Germline V lookup: CDR1 MNHEY, CDR2 SVGEGT. The CDR3 length is 15 residues. J was trimmed by 6 bases and V by 7 bases; bases with no gene match: 9. The CDR3 coding sequence is TGTGCCAGCACCAAAAACTGGGACAGGGCCGGGGAGCTGTTTTTT. This gives the protein CASTKNWDRAGELFF.

This clonotype turned up a few times. V is TRBV29-1 and J is TRBJ1-1; D perhaps matches TRBD1 (6 bases). The germline V gene encodes CDR1 SQVTM and CDR2 ANQGSEA. V was shortened by 5 bases and J by 6 bases, with 10 bases between the two germline ends. The length of the CDR3 is 11 residues. The CDR3 region is CSVSRGAEAFF. CDR3 nucleotide sequence: TGCAGCGTTAGCAGGGGCGCTGAAGCTTTCTTT. Full variable domain (remainder filled in from reference TRBV29-1 and TRBJ1-1): SAVISQKPSRDICQRGTSLTIQCQVDSQVTMMFWYRQQPGQSLTLIATANQGSEATYESGFVIDKFPISRPNLTFSTLTVSNMSPEDSSIYLCSVSRGAEAFFGQGTRLTVV.

In its sample, this clonotype was seen once. V gene TRBV29-1 combines with J gene TRBJ2-5, with D perhaps assigned TRBD1 or TRBD2 (5 bases each). Germline V gives CDR1 SQVTM, CDR2 ANQGSEA. The CDR3 loop spans 13 amino acids. Trimming removed 4 bases at V and 5 bases at J, with 14 bases between. The chain's CDR3 is CSVAGARRETQYF. CDR3 nucleotides: TGCAGCGTTGCCGGGGCTAGACGGGAGACCCAGTACTTC.

The J gene is TRBJ1-1, the V gene TRBV30; no clear D. This CDR3 has 12 residues. Trimming pared 3 bases from V and 7 bases from J, leaving 12 bases between. The germline V gene encodes CDR1 GTSNPN and CDR2 SVGIG (reference sequence). The CDR3 spells CAWRLIDVEAFF. CDR3 bases: TGTGCCTGGAGACTCATAGACGTTGAAGCTTTCTTT.

The chain is built from TRBV27 and TRBJ2-7, with D possibly TRBD1 on 7 matching bases. V lost 5 bases and J lost 1, with 12 bases in between. This CDR3 is 14 amino acids long. Per germline, CDR1 MNHEY and CDR2 SMNVEV (reference sequence). CDR3 protein: CASSLQGRSYEQYF. CDR3 bases: TGTGCCAGCAGTCTACAGGGGAGGTCCTACGAGCAGTACTTC.

This clonotype was found a few times. The chain is built from TRBV9 and TRBJ2-2, with 7 bases matching TRBD1. Trimming removed 2 bases from V and 1 base from J; junction bases left unmatched: 5. The germline gives CDR1 SGDLS, CDR2 YYNGEE. The CDR3 consists of 16 residues. CDR3 protein: CASSVSGTVNTGELFF. CDR3 coding DNA: TGTGCCAGCAGCGTTTCCGGGACAGTGAACACCGGGGAGCTGTTTTTT.

CDR3 amino acids: CSAPDRGSYEQYV. The CDR3 DNA reads TGCAGTGCCCCAGACAGGGGCTCCTACGAGCAGTACGTC. The rearrangement uses TRBV20-1 and TRBJ2-7; 8 nucleotides align to TRBD1. Germline V gene data show CDR1 as DFQATT and CDR2 as SNEGSKA (reference sequence). Trimming removed 6 bases from V and 0 bases from J; junction bases left unmatched: 4. CDR3 length: 13 residues.

This clonotype has ten or more counts. This chain connects TRBV7-2 to TRBJ2-2; 7 bases match TRBD2. Germline V gene sequence: CDR1 SGHTA, CDR2 FQGNSA. The V gene end was trimmed by 1 base and the J gene end by 7 bases; junction bases not matched to a gene: 6. CDR3 length: 15 amino acids. This chain's CDR3 is CASSLEGGLGGELFF. The CDR3 nucleotides are TGTGCCAGCAGCTTAGAGGGAGGGCTTGGCGGGGAGCTGTTTTTT.